The rows below give T cell receptor beta chains drawn from one sample of a study of blood T cell repertoires in COVID-19. Assay: immunoSEQ multiplex PCR; the TCRdb copy retains only in-frame clones and omits some. The table shows about 140,000 clones, with approximately 80% occurring only once. Sequencing was done on a sample of PBMCs or T cells enriched from blood (not recorded which). The source of these receptors is a man between 65 and 79 years old who had been exposed to COVID-19. Each CDR3 is given with its conserved first and last residue. The D gene is left open where the match is weak. Some rows have no size entry. The others give once, few or many, or a class for an expanded clone.

J: TRBJ2-7; V: TRBV28; length: 13; D: .; size: .; CDR3: CASSLGQSYEQYF; DNA: TGTGCCAGCAGTTTAGGGCAGAGCTACGAGCAGTACTTC
J: TRBJ2-1; V: TRBV14; length: 15; D: .; size: few; CDR3: CASSQSGIGYNEQFF; DNA: TGTGCCAGCAGCCAATCAGGGATCGGCTACAATGAGCAGTTCTTC
J: TRBJ2-1; V: TRBV4-1; length: 15; D: TRBD2; size: .; CDR3: CASSPGLAEDNEQFF; DNA: TGCGCCAGCAGCCCGGGACTAGCGGAAGACAATGAGCAGTTCTTC
J: TRBJ2-6; V: TRBV5-6; length: 17; D: .; size: few; CDR3: CASSHSRMISGANVLTF; DNA: TGTGCCAGCAGCCATAGTCGCATGATCTCTGGGGCCAACGTCCTGACTTTC
J: TRBJ2-7; V: TRBV7-2; length: 13; D: .; size: few; CDR3: CASSEGVTGEQYF; DNA: TGTGCCAGCAGCGAAGGCGTCACCGGGGAGCAGTACTTC
J: TRBJ1-1; V: TRBV5-4; length: 13; D: TRBD1; size: .; CDR3: CASSLEGQGTAFF; DNA: TGTGCCAGCAGCTTAGAGGGACAGGGGACGGCTTTCTTT
J: TRBJ2-5; V: TRBV11-2; length: 15; D: TRBD2; size: once; CDR3: CASSLSSGAQETQYF; DNA: TGTGCCAGCAGCTTATCTAGCGGAGCACAAGAGACCCAGTACTTC
J: TRBJ2-7; V: TRBV2; length: 15; D: TRBD1; size: .; CDR3: CASSPRQGPPYEQYF; DNA: TGTGCCAGCAGCCCTAGACAGGGGCCCCCATACGAGCAGTACTTC
J: TRBJ1-1; V: TRBV19; length: 15; D: .; size: .; CDR3: CASIDGGAVWTEAFF; DNA: TGTGCCAGTATAGACGGTGGGGCGGTATGGACTGAAGCTTTCTTT
J: TRBJ2-2; V: TRBV7-2; length: 15; D: .; size: .; CDR3: CASSSRTGNAGELFF; DNA: TGTGCCAGCAGCTCCCGTACCGGGAACGCCGGGGAGCTGTTTTTT
J: TRBJ2-7; V: TRBV5-1; length: 13; D: .; size: .; CDR3: CASSFNQQGRGYF; DNA: TGCGCCAGCAGCTTTAATCAACAGGGTAGGGGGTACTTC
J: TRBJ1-3; V: TRBV6-5; length: 12; D: .; size: .; CDR3: CAGSETGNTIYF; DNA: TGTGCCGGGTCGGAGACTGGAAACACCATATATTTT
J: TRBJ1-2; V: TRBV18; length: 18; D: TRBD1; size: .; CDR3: CASSPPFGQGQDSYGYTF; DNA: TGTGCCAGCTCACCACCCTTCGGACAGGGGCAGGATTCCTATGGCTACACCTTC
J: TRBJ2-7; V: TRBV2; length: 14; D: TRBD1; size: once; CDR3: CASSGTGGLREQYF; DNA: TGTGCCAGCAGCGGGACAGGGGGGCTTCGGGAGCAGTACTTC
J: TRBJ2-5; V: TRBV3-1/TRBV3-2; length: 14; D: TRBD2; size: .; CDR3: CASSQRTSRETQYF; DNA: TGTGCCAGCAGCCAAAGGACTAGTAGGGAGACCCAGTACTTC
J: TRBJ1-2; V: TRBV20-1; length: 12; D: .; size: .; CDR3: CSASFLQDGYTF; DNA: TGCAGTGCTAGTTTCCTCCAGGATGGCTACACCTTC
J: TRBJ1-6; V: TRBV30; length: 14; D: .; size: .; CDR3: CAWSFRSPGSPLHF; DNA: TGTGCCTGGAGTTTTCGTAGCCCGGGTTCACCCCTCCACTTT
J: TRBJ2-7; V: TRBV7-2; length: 17; D: TRBD2; size: once; CDR3: CASSPPGLAGRSYEQYF; DNA: TGTGCCAGCAGCCCTCCGGGACTAGCGGGACGGTCCTACGAGCAGTACTTC
J: TRBJ1-5; V: TRBV28; length: 14; D: .; size: .; CDR3: CASSYALSNQPQHF; DNA: TGTGCCAGCAGTTATGCGCTTAGCAATCAGCCCCAGCATTTT
J: TRBJ2-1; V: TRBV7-2; length: 14; D: TRBD2; size: .; CDR3: CASSSRGGYNEQFF; DNA: TGTGCCAGCAGCTCGCGGGGGGGCTACAATGAGCAGTTCTTC
J: TRBJ2-7; V: TRBV28; length: 13; D: TRBD1; size: .; CDR3: CASSGTVTYEQYF; DNA: TGTGCCAGCAGTGGGACAGTAACCTACGAGCAGTACTTC
J: TRBJ1-1; V: TRBV15; length: 14; D: .; size: once; CDR3: CATREGGEGTEAFF; DNA: TGTGCCACCAGGGAAGGGGGGGAGGGCACTGAAGCTTTCTTT
J: TRBJ1-5; V: TRBV6-2/TRBV6-3; length: 18; D: TRBD1; size: once; CDR3: CASSATGTGIYSNQPQHF; DNA: TGTGCCAGCAGCGCAACCGGGACAGGGATTTATAGCAATCAGCCCCAGCATTTT
J: TRBJ2-3; V: TRBV28; length: 15; D: TRBD2; size: once; CDR3: CASSLRREGADTQYF; DNA: TGTGCCAGCAGTTTGAGACGGGAGGGGGCAGATACGCAGTATTTT
J: TRBJ1-2; V: TRBV7-2; length: 15; D: TRBD1; size: .; CDR3: CASSLAAGGNYGYTF; DNA: TGTGCCAGCAGCTTAGCGGCAGGGGGTAACTATGGCTACACCTTC
J: TRBJ1-5; V: TRBV3-1/TRBV3-2; length: 13; D: .; size: .; CDR3: CASSPALNQPQHF; DNA: TGTGCCAGCAGCCCCGCGCTGAATCAGCCCCAGCATTTT
J: TRBJ2-1; V: TRBV6-4; length: 14; D: TRBD2; size: .; CDR3: CASSEGGGSDEQFF; DNA: TGTGCCAGCAGTGAAGGCGGGGGGAGCGATGAGCAGTTCTTC
J: TRBJ1-4; V: TRBV10-3; length: 14; D: .; size: .; CDR3: CAISRSSTNEKLFF; DNA: TGTGCCATCAGTCGTAGCTCAACTAATGAAAAACTGTTTTTT